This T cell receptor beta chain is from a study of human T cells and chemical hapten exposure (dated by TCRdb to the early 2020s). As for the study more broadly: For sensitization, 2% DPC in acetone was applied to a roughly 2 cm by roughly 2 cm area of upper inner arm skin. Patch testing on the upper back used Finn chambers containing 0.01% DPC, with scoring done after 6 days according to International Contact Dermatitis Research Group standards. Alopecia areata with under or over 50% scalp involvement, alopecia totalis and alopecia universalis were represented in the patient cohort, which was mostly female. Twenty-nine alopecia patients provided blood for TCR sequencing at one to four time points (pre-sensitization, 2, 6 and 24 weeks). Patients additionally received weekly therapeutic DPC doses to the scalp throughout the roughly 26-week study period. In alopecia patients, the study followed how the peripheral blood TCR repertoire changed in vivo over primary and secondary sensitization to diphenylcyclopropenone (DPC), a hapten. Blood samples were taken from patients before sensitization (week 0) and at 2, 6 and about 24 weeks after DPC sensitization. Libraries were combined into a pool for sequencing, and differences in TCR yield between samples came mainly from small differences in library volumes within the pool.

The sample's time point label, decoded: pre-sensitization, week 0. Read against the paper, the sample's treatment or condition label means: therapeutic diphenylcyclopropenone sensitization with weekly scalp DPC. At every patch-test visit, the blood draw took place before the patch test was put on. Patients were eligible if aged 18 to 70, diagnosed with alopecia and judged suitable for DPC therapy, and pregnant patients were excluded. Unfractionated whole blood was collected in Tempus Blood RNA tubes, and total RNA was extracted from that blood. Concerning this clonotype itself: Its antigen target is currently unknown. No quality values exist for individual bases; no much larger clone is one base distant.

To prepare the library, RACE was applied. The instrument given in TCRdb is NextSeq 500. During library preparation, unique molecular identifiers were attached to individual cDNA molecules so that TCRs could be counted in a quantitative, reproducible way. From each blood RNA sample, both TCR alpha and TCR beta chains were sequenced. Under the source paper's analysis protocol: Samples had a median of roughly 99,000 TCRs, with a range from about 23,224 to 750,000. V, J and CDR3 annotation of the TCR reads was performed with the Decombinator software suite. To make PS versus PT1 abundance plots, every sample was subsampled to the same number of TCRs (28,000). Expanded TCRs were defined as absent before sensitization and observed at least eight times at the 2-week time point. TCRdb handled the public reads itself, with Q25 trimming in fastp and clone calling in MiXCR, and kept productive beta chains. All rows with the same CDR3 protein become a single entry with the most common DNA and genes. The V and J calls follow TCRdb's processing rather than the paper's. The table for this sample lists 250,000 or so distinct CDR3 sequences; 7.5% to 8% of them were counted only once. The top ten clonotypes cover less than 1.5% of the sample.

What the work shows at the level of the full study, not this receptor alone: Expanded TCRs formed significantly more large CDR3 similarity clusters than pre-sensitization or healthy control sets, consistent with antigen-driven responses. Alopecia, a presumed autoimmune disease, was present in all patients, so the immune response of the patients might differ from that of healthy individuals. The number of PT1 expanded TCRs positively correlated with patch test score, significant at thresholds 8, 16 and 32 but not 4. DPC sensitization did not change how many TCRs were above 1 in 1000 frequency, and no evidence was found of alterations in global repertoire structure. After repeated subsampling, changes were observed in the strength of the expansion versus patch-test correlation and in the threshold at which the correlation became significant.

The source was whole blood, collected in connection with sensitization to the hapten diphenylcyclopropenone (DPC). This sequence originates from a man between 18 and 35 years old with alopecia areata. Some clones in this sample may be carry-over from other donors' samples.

The CDR3 in this case is CASSFGQQNQPQHF. The DNA is as follows: TGTGCCAGCAGTTTCGGACAGCAAAATCAGCCCCAGCATTTT. The sequence links TRBV27 to TRBJ1-5; a tentative D match to TRBD1 spans 6 bases. V is pared back by 3 bases and J by 4 bases, with 10 bases lying between the germline termini. Counted from cysteine to phenylalanine, this CDR3 has 14 amino acids. Only the CDR3 region is kept as DNA, spanning 42 bases read in frame from base 1. From the germline V gene (reference sequence), CDR1 is MNHEY and CDR2 is SMNVEV.